This TCR beta chain was found in a study of T cell changes during pregnancy in multiple sclerosis. CDR3 length: 16 amino acids. V was clipped by 3 bases and J by 4 bases; unmatched bases: 9. In germline, CDR1 is SGDLS, CDR2 YYNGEE. The data were produced by immunoSEQ multiplex PCR, yet TCRdb's version contains in-frame clones alone and is incomplete. This sample carries roughly 59,000 clones, approximately 93% of them seen once, and the ten largest clones take roughly 3.1%. This clone was counted a single time. The TCR was taken from a female donor with multiple sclerosis, enrolled in a pregnancy study. The input for sequencing was CD8+ T cells from peripheral blood mononuclear cells, taken in the second trimester of pregnancy. The chain uses TRBV9 and TRBJ2-5; TRBD2 agrees at 10 bases. The CDR3 DNA sequence: TGTGCCAGCAGCGATGGCCAGCGGGAGGGAGGAGAGACCCAGTACTTC. Translation: CASSDGQREGGETQYF. The full variable domain, with the rest looked up from reference TRBV9 and TRBJ2-5, is DSGVTQTPKHLITATGQRVTLRCSPRSGDLSVYWYQQSLDQGLQFLIQYYNGEERAKGNILERFSAQQFPDLHSELNLSSLELGDSALYFCASSDGQREGGETQYFGPGTRLLVL.